This T cell receptor beta chain originates from a study of T cell clusters in autoimmune cytopenias. Findings and limits, study-wide: Primary autoimmune cytopenia patients seemingly lacked the physiological T cell clusters found in healthy donors. Healthy donors had about 3-fold more exclusive TRB clusters than active autoimmune hepatitis patients.

Each sample's input was around 270 ng genomic DNA, some 38,000 genome equivalents. One tube held mixed TRB-A and TRB-B primer pools for touch-down PCR. After re-calling the multiplex PCR reads, TCRdb lists one entry per CDR3 protein, DNA absent. The sample totals 6,000 to 9,000 distinct CDR3 sequences. The length of the CDR3 is 18 residues. CDR1 and CDR2 from the germline V gene are SGHDT and YYEEEE. Comment on this clonotype: Its antigen is unidentified.

The chain has TRBV5-6 and TRBJ1-4; TCRdb's assignment of TRBD1 cannot be checked, as there is no DNA. The sample was peripheral blood. The receptor comes from a human donor with an autoimmune cytopenia or autoimmune hepatitis (not recorded which). This chain's CDR3 is CASSSLWSGKVANEKLFF.